This T cell receptor (beta chain) is drawn from a study of identifying expanded T cells in peripheral blood (dated by TCRdb to the late 2010s). Regarding the study in general: Four technical replicates, made by sequencing separate aliquots from the same pool of genomic DNA, were compared pairwise.

No immune events such as infections were documented for the healthy donors during the collection period. Healthy-donor blood repertoires served as a training cohort to calibrate time-dependent variance in a beta-binomial model of T-cell clone differential abundance. There were roughly 10 healthy donors in the training cohort, of whom 3 were female and 7 were male. An age range of about 29 to 65 years, with an average of around 44 years, was recorded for the donors. Whole blood, obtained from a commercial supplier, was collected from each healthy donor at three time points spaced approximately 15 days apart. For immunosequencing, genomic DNA was extracted from unsorted whole blood. A note on this clone: The antigen it recognizes is unknown. Base-call qualities are not available, and no considerably larger clone is one nucleotide away.

TCRbeta CDR3 regions were profiled with the immunoSEQ Assay using bias-controlled multiplex PCR amplification of genomic DNA. In the paper's pipeline: The absolute abundance of each unique TCRbeta CDR3 region was quantified after sequences were collapsed and filtered. Differential abundance was tested with a binomial (Fisher-equivalent) model and with a beta-binomial model adding time-dependent variance fitted from healthy donors. Clones with fewer than 5 combined templates were removed, and a clone was called differentially abundant if the clone's Benjamini-Hochberg FDR was below 0.01. Using the form v = (b*log(k)+a)^2, the beta-binomial variance was modeled as a function of the total template count across the two samples. This is the immuneACCESS table as TCRdb keeps it, with only in-frame sequences that have V and J called. A part of the clones is gone; compared with another copy, unresolved V genes explain less than half, and the rest is unexplained. The DNA gave D and trimming, while V, J and clone size come from that table. In all, the sample holds 80,000 to 95,000 clones, and more than 70% of those were seen once. Around 4.1% of the sample lies in the top ten.

CDR1 and CDR2 (SGHNT, YENEEA) derive from the germline V gene. From cysteine to phenylalanine, the CDR3 is 12 amino acids long. Left in the record is the CDR3 DNA by itself, 36 bases read in frame from the first base. The germline ends are 7 bases apart after V is trimmed by 1 base and J by 9 bases. General findings and caveats noted by the study authors: Across all healthy-donor time intervals, the beta-binomial model significantly cut both the number of clones called differentially abundant and the false-positive rate. In all healthy donors, the variance in clone template counts between samples taken two to three weeks apart rose significantly as total template count increased. The authors expected that biological variance in healthy repertoires might rise further over much longer intervals, such as months to years. Between technical replicates the binomial model flagged approximately 1.1 differentially abundant clones, whereas over about 2 weeks the binomial model flagged about 15 and over roughly 4 weeks approximately 20.

Material for sequencing was blood. The TCR was taken from a person between 18 and 75 years old in good health. The rearranged segments are TRBV11-3 and TRBJ2-1; confidence is insufficient to name the D gene. The CDR3 region has the sequence CASSLGAGEQFF. The DNA is as follows: TGTGCCAGCAGCTTAGGGGCAGGTGAGCAGTTCTTC.